The 22 T cell receptor beta chains presented below share a single source sample, sequenced in a study of T cells in Graves' hyperthyroidism and ophthalmopathy. Amplified TCR beta CDR3 regions derived from RNA transcripts. An initial round of RT-PCR targeting the TCR CDR3 relied on the HTBI primer set. Via MiXCR, TCRdb re-called the multiplex PCR reads, giving one row per CDR3 protein. Altogether under 400,000 distinct CDR3 sequences are present, just under 25% being singletons, with the ten largest covering over 70%. Sequencing was done on a sample of blood. Receptor source: a man aged 50 to 60 with Graves' hyperthyroidism.

This clonotype was seen many times. The chain recombines TRBV11-2 with TRBJ2-5; 8 bases are shared with TRBD2. After removal of 5 bases from V and 0 bases from J, the junction contained 2 bases not matched to a gene. CDR3 length: 14 amino acids. CDR1 is SGHAT and CDR2 is FQNNGV in the germline V gene. CDR3 sequence (DNA): TGTGCCAGCAGCGGAGCGGGAGACCAAGAGACCCAGTACTTC. This sequence encodes CASSGAGDQETQYF. The complete variable domain, with remaining parts taken from reference TRBV11-2 and TRBJ2-5, reads EAGVAQSPRYKIIEKRQSVAFWCNPISGHATLYWYQQILGQGPKLLIQFQNNGVVDDSQLPKDRFSAERLKGVDSTLKIQPAKLEDSAVYLCASSGAGDQETQYFGPGTRLLVL.

This clonotype has more than one count but fewer than ten. The chain employs TRBV2 and TRBJ2-2; D possibly corresponds to TRBD2 (5 bases). The CDR3 runs 13 residues. Germline V gene sequence: CDR1 SNHLY, CDR2 FYNNEI. Trimming stripped 8 bases from V and 0 bases from J, with 7 bases between. For the CDR3, the DNA is TGTGCCAGCCCGCGGGCGAACACCGGGGAGCTGTTTTTT. This codes for CASPRANTGELFF.

This clonotype showed up just a few times. J is TRBJ1-1 and V is TRBV5-1; D not certain. This CDR3 has 13 residues. V gave up 4 bases and J gave up 4 bases, with 11 bases separating them. Germline assignment: CDR1 SGHRS and CDR2 YFSETQ. The CDR3 sequence: CASSTGGVTEAFF. For the CDR3, the DNA is TGCGCCAGCAGCACCGGCGGGGTCACTGAAGCTTTCTTT.

This clonotype was counted between two and nine times. The rearrangement joins TRBV12-3 or TRBV12-4 to TRBJ1-2; D unresolved. CDR3 size: 15 residues. V dropped 1 base and J dropped 6 bases, with 15 bases sitting between them. The CDR3 sequence is CASSLGEGWPNGYTF. In nucleotides, the CDR3 is TGTGCCAGCAGTTTAGGAGAAGGATGGCCCAATGGCTACACCTTC.

V gene TRBV27 combines with J gene TRBJ2-7, with 7 bases lining up with TRBD2. V shed 5 bases and J 6 bases; nucleotides not matched to a gene: 7. CDR3 size: 13 residues. From germline, CDR1 is MNHEY and CDR2 SMNVEV (reference sequence). Here the CDR3 reads CASSLRLASEQYF. DNA for the CDR3: TGTGCCAGCAGTCTGCGACTAGCCTCCGAGCAGTACTTC.

This clonotype was picked up a small number of times. The genes are TRBV6-5 and TRBJ1-2; no clear D gene. Looked up from germline, CDR1 is MNHEY and CDR2 is SVGAGI. V was pared by 2 bases and J by 8 bases, with 24 bases between. This CDR3 has 17 amino acids. CDR3 sequence: CASSYTNADIGLEGYTF. In nucleotides, the CDR3 is TGTGCCAGCAGTTACACGAACGCGGATATCGGCCTGGAGGGCTACACCTTC.

This clonotype was counted a few times. The chain couples TRBV11-3 to TRBJ2-1; D not resolved. This CDR3 region has 14 residues. Germline-derived CDR1 and CDR2 are SGHNT and YENEEA. Trimming pared 8 bases from V and 4 bases from J, leaving 15 bases between. CDR3 DNA: TGTGCCAGCTCCCAAAGCTGGGGTTACAATGAGCAGTTCTTC. It encodes CASSQSWGYNEQFF.

There are a few counts of this clonotype. The chain employs TRBV5-1 and TRBJ1-1, with a tentative D call TRBD1 (5 bases). In germline, CDR1 is SGHRS, CDR2 YFSETQ. Between the trimmed V and J ends, which lost 0 bases and 5 bases, there was a span of 11 bases. There are 14 residues in the CDR3. The CDR3 sequence: CASSLAWGATEAFF. The CDR3 DNA is TGCGCCAGCAGCTTGGCATGGGGCGCGACTGAAGCTTTCTTT.

This clonotype was counted ten times or more. The chain carries TRBV18 and TRBJ2-3, with D unresolved. The CDR3 contains 13 residues. Germline-derived CDR1 and CDR2 are KGHSH and LQKENI. With 2 bases removed from V and 2 bases from J, the gap between germline ends came to 5 bases. CDR3 nucleotide sequence: TGTGCCAGCTCACCAGGGAACACAGATACGCAGTATTTT. This gives the protein CASSPGNTDTQYF.

This clonotype was observed a handful of times. A single base separates this from a much larger clone, so it may be a read error. The chain has TRBV6-1 and TRBJ2-1; D gene unclear. The germline V gene encodes CDR1 MNHNS and CDR2 SASEGT. V was pared by 6 bases and J by 0 bases, with 6 bases between. This CDR3 comprises 13 residues. CDR3 loop: CASRLSSYNEQFF. Here the CDR3 DNA reads TGTGCCAGCAGGTTAAGCTCCTACAATGAGCAGTTCTTC.

This clonotype occurred a few times. This chain joins TRBV20-1 and TRBJ2-2; tentative D call: TRBD1 (6 bases). The CDR3 spans 16 residues. Germline CDR1 DFQATT, CDR2 SNEGSKA (reference sequence). The V gene lost 1 base and the J gene lost 1 base, with 13 bases spanning the gap. CDR3 amino acids: CSARVGVGGNTGELFF. CDR3 DNA sequence: TGCAGTGCTAGAGTGGGGGTAGGGGGGAACACCGGGGAGCTGTTTTTT.

This clonotype was seen repeatedly, ten times or more. The chain is built from TRBV24-1 and TRBJ1-1; D may be TRBD1 (5 bases). From germline, CDR1 is KGHDR and CDR2 SFDVKD. V shed 5 bases and J shed 3 bases, with 9 bases lying between them. The CDR3 has 13 residues. CDR3 in DNA: TGTGCCACCAGTGGGGACGGCGACACTGAAGCTTTCTTT. Residues: CATSGDGDTEAFF.

This clonotype was observed a few times. The CDR3 loop is CASSLIPNTIYF. CDR3 nucleotide sequence: TGTGCCAGCAGTTTGATCCCAAACACCATATATTTT. V gene TRBV28 combines with J gene TRBJ1-3; no reliable D call. This CDR3 comprises 12 residues. The V gene's germline CDR1 is MDHEN and CDR2 SYDVKM. The V and J ends lost 3 bases and 6 bases respectively, with 6 bases between them. The full variable domain, its missing parts supplied by reference TRBV28 and TRBJ1-3, is DVKVTQSSRYLVKRTGEKVFLECVQDMDHENMFWYRQDPGLGLRLIYFSYDVKMKEKGDIPEGYSVSREKKERFSLILESASTNQTSMYLCASSLIPNTIYFGEGSWLTVV.

In the case of this clonotype: Compared with germline, one end of the junction differs, possibly owing to a read error. The chain couples TRBV13 to TRBJ2-1; unclear D gene. The J call may be wrong; the DNA end is better matched by TRBJ2-7. The CDR3 covers 13 residues. CDR1 is PRHDT and CDR2 is FYEKMQ in the germline V gene (reference sequence). The CDR3 is CASSVGLVNEQYF. The CDR3 nucleotides read TGTGCCAGCAGCGTAGGGCTAGTCAATGAGCAGTACTTC.

The V and J genes are TRBV7-9 and TRBJ2-7, with 7 bases matching TRBD2. Trimming at V came to 5 bases and at J to 7 bases, leaving 17 bases not matched to a gene. Germline lookup yields CDR1 SEHNR and CDR2 FQNEAQ (reference sequence). This CDR3 region has 16 residues. For the CDR3, the DNA is TGTGCCAGCAGCGGTCCTTGGCGGGAGCGGGATGGGGAGCAGTACTTC. This sequence encodes CASSGPWRERDGEQYF.

The chain recombines TRBV11-3 with TRBJ2-2; 12 nucleotides match TRBD2. Germline V lookup: CDR1 SGHNT, CDR2 YENEEA. The trim removed 4 bases at V and 6 bases at J, leaving 12 bases unmatched. The CDR3 sequence is 18 residues long. CDR3 residues: CASSSARILAGGSGELFF. CDR3 in DNA: TGTGCCAGCAGCTCCGCCAGGATACTAGCGGGAGGCTCCGGGGAGCTGTTTTTT.

The chain uses TRBV5-1 and TRBJ2-2; TRBD2 agrees at 7 bases. CDR3 length: 16 amino acids. V dropped 0 bases and J dropped 7; count of bases not matched to a gene: 9. Germline V gene sequence: CDR1 SGHRS, CDR2 YFSETQ. CDR3 nucleotides: TGCGCCAGCAGCTTGGTCCGCGGGAGTGGTGACGGGGAGCTGTTTTTT. Amino acids: CASSLVRGSGDGELFF.

This clonotype was recorded at least ten times. The CDR3 sequence is CASSEKETQYF. CDR3 in DNA: TGTGCCAGCAGTGAAAAGGAGACCCAGTACTTC. The V gene is TRBV2, the J gene TRBJ2-5, with no clear D. The CDR3 is 11 amino acids. Germline V gene lookup returns CDR1 SNHLY and CDR2 FYNNEI. Trimming removed 2 bases from V and 5 bases from J, with 3 bases in between.

A few counts support this clonotype. In nucleotides, the CDR3 is TGTGCCTGGAGAGGCATCGCCGGTCTCTCCGAGCAGTACTTC. It is translated as CAWRGIAGLSEQYF. J is TRBJ2-7 and V is TRBV30, with no clear D. V lost 3 bases to trimming and J lost 6 bases, with 18 bases between them. CDR3 size: 14 residues. CDR1 is GTSNPN, CDR2 SVGIG, per germline (reference sequence).

The chain employs TRBV5-1 and TRBJ2-7; no definite D call. V lost 0 bases to trimming and J lost 3 bases, with 7 bases between them. Germline V gives CDR1 SGHRS, CDR2 YFSETQ. CDR3 length: 13 residues. In DNA form, the CDR3 reads TGCGCCAGCAGCTTGGACCTAAACTACGAGCAGTACTTC. This translates into CASSLDLNYEQYF.

This clonotype has just a few counts. The chain carries TRBV6-2 or TRBV6-3 and TRBJ2-1, with 12 nucleotides matching TRBD2. J lost 8 bases, V lost 7 bases, and 12 bases had no gene match. The germline CDR1 and CDR2 sequences are MNHEY and SVGEGT. The CDR3 loop spans 16 amino acids. The CDR3 bases are TGTGCCAGCACCGAAAGCCGGACTAGCGGGATACATGAGCAGTTCTTC. Its translation: CASTESRTSGIHEQFF.

This clonotype was seen repeatedly, ten times or more. The gene calls are TRBV7-3 and TRBJ2-3; 8 bases line up with TRBD2. This CDR3 has 15 residues. Germline V CDR1 and CDR2: SGHTA, FQGTGA. The J segment lost 12 bases and the V segment lost 3 bases, leaving 14 bases of the junction unmatched. The CDR3 is CASSLGGGRPIAQYF. CDR3 bases: TGTGCCAGCAGCTTGGGTGGCGGGAGGCCCATAGCACAGTATTTT.